Each of the 7 T cell receptor beta chains below was sequenced from the same sample in a study of tumour-infiltrating T cells in Burkitt lymphoma. Produced via immunoSEQ multiplex PCR; TCRdb's table is partial and in-frame only. This sample yields about 5,400 clones, of which 9.5% to 10% are seen a single time; about 2.2% belongs to the top ten. Sequencing used tumor tissue. These receptors all stem from a human donor with diffuse large B-cell lymphoma.

This clone was seen a single time. V usage is TRBV4-1 and J usage is TRBJ1-4; 8 bases line up with TRBD1. The germline CDR1 and CDR2 sequences are MGHRA and YSYEKL. V was pared by 0 bases and J by 9 bases, with 9 bases of the junction left unmatched. There are 16 residues in the CDR3. CDR3 loop: CASSQDPAGGRKKLFF. The CDR3 DNA sequence: TGCGCCAGCAGCCAAGATCCGGCAGGGGGCAGGAAAAAACTGTTTTTT.

This clone showed up just a few times. This rearrangement joins TRBV10-2 to TRBJ1-2; TRBD1 matches at 12 bases. V lost 7 bases and J lost 2; bases outside the gene matches: 5. Per germline, CDR1 WSHSY and CDR2 SAAADI. The CDR3 is 15 residues long. CDR3 sequence reads: CASNPGQGANYGYTF. For the CDR3, the DNA is TGCGCCAGCAACCCGGGACAGGGGGCAAACTATGGCTACACCTTC.

The V call is TRBV5-6, the J call TRBJ2-7; tentatively, D is TRBD1 (5 bases). Germline assignment: CDR1 SGHDT and CDR2 YYEEEE. CDR3 length equals 17 residues. V was cut by 0 bases and J by 0 bases, with 16 bases left in between. This CDR3 is CASSLALWGSRSYEQYF. The CDR3 DNA reads TGTGCCAGCAGCTTGGCCCTGTGGGGCAGCCGCTCCTACGAGCAGTACTTC.

This chain connects TRBV7-9 to TRBJ1-2, with a tentative D call TRBD1 (5 bases). This CDR3 region has 16 residues. Germline values: CDR1 SEHNR, CDR2 FQNEAQ (reference sequence). The V end lost 4 bases, the J end lost 7 bases, and 22 bases lay between the germline ends. In nucleotides, the CDR3 is TGTGCCAGCAGCTCTACTGTTGTTGGGGGAAGGCTTGGCTACACCTTC. Translation gives CASSSTVVGGRLGYTF.

The chain combines TRBV5-6 with TRBJ1-2; no reliable D call. This CDR3 contains 14 residues. Trimming pared 5 bases from V and 1 base from J, leaving 12 bases between. The germline CDR1 and CDR2 sequences are SGHDT and YYEEEE. CDR3 protein: CASRRAGFNYGYTF. Written as DNA, the CDR3 is TGTGCCAGCAGGAGGGCGGGTTTTAACTATGGCTACACCTTC.

This clone turned up a few times. This chain uses TRBV5-1 with TRBJ1-4; D gene ambiguous. Between the trimmed V and J ends, which lost 0 bases and 2 bases, there was a span of 23 bases. The CDR3 consists of 20 residues. The germline V gene has CDR1 SGHRS and CDR2 YFSETQ. In DNA, the CDR3 is TGCGCCAGCAGCTTGGGAGGGTGGGCCTGGTACCCACCGACTAATGAAAAACTGTTTTTT. Residues: CASSLGGWAWYPPTNEKLFF.

The chain is built from TRBV5-5 and TRBJ1-6; 7 bases fit TRBD1. V lost 2 bases to trimming and J lost 7 bases; unmatched junction nucleotides: 3. This CDR3 contains 14 residues. The germline gives CDR1 SGHKS, CDR2 YYEKEE (reference sequence). CDR3 DNA: TGTGCCAGCAGCTTCAGGGACAGCAATTCACCCCTCCACTTT. Translated: CASSFRDSNSPLHF.